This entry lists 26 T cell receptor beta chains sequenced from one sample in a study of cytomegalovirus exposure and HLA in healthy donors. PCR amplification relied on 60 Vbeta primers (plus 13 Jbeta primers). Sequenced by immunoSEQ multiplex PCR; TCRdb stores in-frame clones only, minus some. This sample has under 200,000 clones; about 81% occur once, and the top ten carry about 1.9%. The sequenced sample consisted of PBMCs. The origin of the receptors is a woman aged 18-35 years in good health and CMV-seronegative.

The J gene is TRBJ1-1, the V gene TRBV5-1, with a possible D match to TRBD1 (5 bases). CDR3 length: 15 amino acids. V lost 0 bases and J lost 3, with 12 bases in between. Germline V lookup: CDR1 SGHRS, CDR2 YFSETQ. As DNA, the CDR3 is TGCGCCAGCAGCTTGGCCGGGCAGGGTTACACTGAAGCTTTCTTT. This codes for CASSLAGQGYTEAFF.

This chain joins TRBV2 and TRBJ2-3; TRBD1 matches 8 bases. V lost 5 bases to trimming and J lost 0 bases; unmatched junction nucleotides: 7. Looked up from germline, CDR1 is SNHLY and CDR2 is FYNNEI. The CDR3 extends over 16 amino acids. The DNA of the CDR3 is TGTGCCAGCAGTTTCAGGGGGCCATTAAGCACAGATACGCAGTATTTT. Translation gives CASSFRGPLSTDTQYF.

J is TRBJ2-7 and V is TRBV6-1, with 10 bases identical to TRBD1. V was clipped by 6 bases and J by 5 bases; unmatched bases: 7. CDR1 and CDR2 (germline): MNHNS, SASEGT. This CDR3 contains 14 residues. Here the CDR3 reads CASRVDRGSHEQYF. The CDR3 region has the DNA TGTGCCAGCAGGGTGGACAGGGGGTCCCACGAGCAGTACTTC.

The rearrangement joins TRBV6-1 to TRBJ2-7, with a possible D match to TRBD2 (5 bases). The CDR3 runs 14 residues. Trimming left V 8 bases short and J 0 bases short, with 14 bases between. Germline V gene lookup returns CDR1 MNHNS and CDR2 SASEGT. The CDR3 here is CASYPGRSSYEQYF. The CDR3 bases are TGTGCCAGCTACCCGGGAAGGAGCTCCTACGAGCAGTACTTC.

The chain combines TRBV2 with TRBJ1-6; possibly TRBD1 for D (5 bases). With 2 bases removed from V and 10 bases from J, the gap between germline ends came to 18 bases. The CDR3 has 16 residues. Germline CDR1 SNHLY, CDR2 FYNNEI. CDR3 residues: CASSEMVGGGQSPLHF. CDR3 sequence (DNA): TGTGCCAGCAGTGAAATGGTCGGGGGAGGTCAGTCACCCCTCCACTTT.

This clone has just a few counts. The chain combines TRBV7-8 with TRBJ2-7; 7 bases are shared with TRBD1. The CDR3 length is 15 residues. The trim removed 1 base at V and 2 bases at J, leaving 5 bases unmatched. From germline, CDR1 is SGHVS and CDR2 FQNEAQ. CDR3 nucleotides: TGTGCCAGCAGCTTAGGGACAGGCATAGCCTACGAGCAGTACTTC. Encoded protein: CASSLGTGIAYEQYF.

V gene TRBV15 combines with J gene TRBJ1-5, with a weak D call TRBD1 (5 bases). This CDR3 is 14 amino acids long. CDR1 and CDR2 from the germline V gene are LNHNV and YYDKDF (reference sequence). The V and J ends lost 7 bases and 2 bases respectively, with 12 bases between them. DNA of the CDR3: TGTGCCACCACAGGGTCGGTCGGCAATCAGCCCCAGCATTTT. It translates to CATTGSVGNQPQHF.

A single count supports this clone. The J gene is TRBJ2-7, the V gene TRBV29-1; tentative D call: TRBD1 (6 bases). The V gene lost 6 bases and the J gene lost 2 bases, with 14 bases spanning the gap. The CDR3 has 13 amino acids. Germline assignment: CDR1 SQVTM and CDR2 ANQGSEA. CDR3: CSVRTDMAYEQYF. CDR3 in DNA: TGCAGCGTCCGGACAGATATGGCCTACGAGCAGTACTTC.

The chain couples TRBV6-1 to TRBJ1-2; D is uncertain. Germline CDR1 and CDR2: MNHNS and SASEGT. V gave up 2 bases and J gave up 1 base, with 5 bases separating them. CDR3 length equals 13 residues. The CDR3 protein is CASSEMSNYGYTF. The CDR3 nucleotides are TGTGCCAGCAGTGAAATGAGTAACTATGGCTACACCTTC.

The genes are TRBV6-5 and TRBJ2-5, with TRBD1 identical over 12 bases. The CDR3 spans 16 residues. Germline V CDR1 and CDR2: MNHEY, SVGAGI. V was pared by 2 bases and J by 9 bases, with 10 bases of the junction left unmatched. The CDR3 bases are TGTGCCAGCAGTTACGGGACAGGGGGCGCCCAAGGGTCCCAGTACTTC. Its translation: CASSYGTGGAQGSQYF.

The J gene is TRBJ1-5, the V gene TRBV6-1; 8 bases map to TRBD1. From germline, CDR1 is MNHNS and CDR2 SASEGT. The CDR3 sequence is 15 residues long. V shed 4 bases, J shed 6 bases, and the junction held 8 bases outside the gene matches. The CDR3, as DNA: TGTGCCAGCAGTGCTGACAGGGGAGTTCGTCAGCCCCAGCATTTT. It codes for CASSADRGVRQPQHF.

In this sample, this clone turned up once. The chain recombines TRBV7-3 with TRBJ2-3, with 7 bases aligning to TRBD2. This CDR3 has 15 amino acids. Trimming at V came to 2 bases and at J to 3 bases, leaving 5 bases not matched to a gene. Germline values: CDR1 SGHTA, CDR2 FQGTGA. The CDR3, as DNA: TGTGCCAGCAGCTTATTTACGGGGGGTACAGATACGCAGTATTTT. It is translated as CASSLFTGGTDTQYF.

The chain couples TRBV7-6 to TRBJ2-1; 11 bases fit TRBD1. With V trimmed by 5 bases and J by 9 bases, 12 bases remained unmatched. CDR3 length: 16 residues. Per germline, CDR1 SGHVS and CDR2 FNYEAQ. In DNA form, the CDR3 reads TGTGCCAGCAGCCCGGGGACAGGGGGGGGTTCAAGTGAGCAGTTCTTC. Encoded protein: CASSPGTGGGSSEQFF.

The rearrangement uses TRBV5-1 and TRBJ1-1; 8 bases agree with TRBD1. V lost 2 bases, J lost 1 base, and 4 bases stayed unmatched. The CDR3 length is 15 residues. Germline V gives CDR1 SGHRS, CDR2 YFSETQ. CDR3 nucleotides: TGCGCCAGCAGCTTAACCGGGACAGGGAACACTGAAGCTTTCTTT. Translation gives CASSLTGTGNTEAFF.

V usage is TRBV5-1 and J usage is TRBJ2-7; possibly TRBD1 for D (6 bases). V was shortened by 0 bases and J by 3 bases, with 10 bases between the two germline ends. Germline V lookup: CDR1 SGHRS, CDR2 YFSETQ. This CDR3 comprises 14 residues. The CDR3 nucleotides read TGCGCCAGCAGCTTGGGACAGGCGCACTACGAGCAGTACTTC. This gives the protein CASSLGQAHYEQYF.

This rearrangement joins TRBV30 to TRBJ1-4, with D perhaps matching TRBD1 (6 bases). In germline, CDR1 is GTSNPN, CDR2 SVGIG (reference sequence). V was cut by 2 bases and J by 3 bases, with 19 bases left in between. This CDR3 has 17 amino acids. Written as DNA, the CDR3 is TGTGCCTGGAGTCGGGAAGGACAGCCCGCAGCTAATGAAAAACTGTTTTTT. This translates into CAWSREGQPAANEKLFF. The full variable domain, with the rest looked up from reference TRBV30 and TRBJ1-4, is SQTIHQWPATLVQPVGSPLSLECTVEGTSNPNLYWYRQAAGRGLQLLFYSVGIGQISSEVPQNLSASRPQDRQFILSSKKLLLSDSGFYLCAWSREGQPAANEKLFFGSGTQLSVL.

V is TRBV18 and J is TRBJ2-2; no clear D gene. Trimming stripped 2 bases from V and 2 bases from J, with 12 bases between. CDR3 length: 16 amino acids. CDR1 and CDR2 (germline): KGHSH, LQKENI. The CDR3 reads CASSPASQANTGELFF. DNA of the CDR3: TGTGCCAGCTCACCAGCCTCGCAGGCCAACACCGGGGAGCTGTTTTTT.

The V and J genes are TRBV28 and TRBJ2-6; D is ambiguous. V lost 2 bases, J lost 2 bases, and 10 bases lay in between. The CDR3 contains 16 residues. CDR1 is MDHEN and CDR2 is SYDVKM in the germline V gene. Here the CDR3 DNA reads TGTGCCAGCAGTTTACCCTTTTCCGCTGGGGCCAACGTCCTGACTTTC. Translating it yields CASSLPFSAGANVLTF.

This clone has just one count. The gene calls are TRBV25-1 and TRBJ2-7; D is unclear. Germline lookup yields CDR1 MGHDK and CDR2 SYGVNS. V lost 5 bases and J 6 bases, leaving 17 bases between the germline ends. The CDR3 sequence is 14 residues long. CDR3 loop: CASSRNSPLPEQYF. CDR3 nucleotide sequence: TGTGCCAGCAGTCGGAACAGTCCACTCCCCGAGCAGTACTTC.

The CDR3 spells CASSPRLRGLHTIYF. CDR3 coding DNA: TGTGCCAGCAGCCCCAGACTACGGGGACTACACACCATATATTTT. V and J are TRBV9 and TRBJ1-3; D perhaps matches TRBD1 (5 bases). Trimming stripped 4 bases from V and 8 bases from J, with 19 bases between. The CDR3 runs 15 residues. CDR1 and CDR2 (germline): SGDLS, YYNGEE.

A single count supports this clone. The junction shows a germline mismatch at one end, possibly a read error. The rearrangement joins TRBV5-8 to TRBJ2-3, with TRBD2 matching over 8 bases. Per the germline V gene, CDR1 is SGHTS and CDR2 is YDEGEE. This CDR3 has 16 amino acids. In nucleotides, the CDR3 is TGTGCCAGCGGCTTGTCTAAATGGGCGGGAGGAGATACGCAGTATTTT. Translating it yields CASGLSKWAGGDTQYF.

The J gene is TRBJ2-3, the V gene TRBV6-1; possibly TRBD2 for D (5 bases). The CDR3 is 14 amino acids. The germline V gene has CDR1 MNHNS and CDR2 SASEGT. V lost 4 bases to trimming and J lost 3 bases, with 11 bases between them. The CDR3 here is CASSGVASTDTQYF. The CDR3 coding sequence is TGTGCCAGCAGTGGAGTAGCGTCTACAGATACGCAGTATTTT.

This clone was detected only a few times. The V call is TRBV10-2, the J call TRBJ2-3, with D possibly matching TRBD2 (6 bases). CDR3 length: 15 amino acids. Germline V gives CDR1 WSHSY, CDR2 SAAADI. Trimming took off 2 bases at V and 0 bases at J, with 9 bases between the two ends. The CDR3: CASSERGISTDTQYF. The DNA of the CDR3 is TGCGCCAGCAGTGAGCGGGGGATTAGCACAGATACGCAGTATTTT.

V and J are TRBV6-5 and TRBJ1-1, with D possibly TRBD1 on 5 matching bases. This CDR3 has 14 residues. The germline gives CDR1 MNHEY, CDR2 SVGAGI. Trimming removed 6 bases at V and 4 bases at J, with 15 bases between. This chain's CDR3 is CASRGGLLGTEAFF. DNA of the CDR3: TGTGCCAGCAGGGGGGGACTCCTCGGCACTGAAGCTTTCTTT.

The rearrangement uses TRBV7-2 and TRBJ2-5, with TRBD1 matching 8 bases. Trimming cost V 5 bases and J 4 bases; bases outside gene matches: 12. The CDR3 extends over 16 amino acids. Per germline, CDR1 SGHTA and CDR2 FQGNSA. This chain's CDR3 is CASSQSSQGAGETQYF. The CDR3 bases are TGTGCCAGCAGCCAGAGTAGCCAGGGGGCAGGAGAGACCCAGTACTTC.

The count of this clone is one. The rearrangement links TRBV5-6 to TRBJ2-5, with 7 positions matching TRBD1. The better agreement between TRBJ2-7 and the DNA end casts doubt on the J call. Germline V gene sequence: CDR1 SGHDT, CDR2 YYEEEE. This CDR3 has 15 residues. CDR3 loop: CASSLFQGDAYEQYF. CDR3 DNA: TGTGCCAGCAGCTTGTTTCAGGGGGACGCCTACGAGCAGTACTTC.